The clone carrying this TCR beta chain has a single count. The data stem from a study of blood T cell repertoires in COVID-19. Here immunoSEQ multiplex PCR was the method, and the copy in TCRdb shows in-frame clones only, minus some. The table lists about 430,000 clones, 70% to 90% of them singletons. There are 14 residues in the CDR3. Germline CDR1 MNHEY, CDR2 SVGAGI. V trimming: 7 bases; J trimming: 7 bases; junction bases outside the gene matches: 10. Residents of about two dozen US areas, aged roughly 18 to 89 years, made up the participants. Those designated as exposed participants met a COVID-19 case within 2 weeks before study entry.

Sequenced material: PBMCs or T cells enriched from blood (not recorded which). This chain joins TRBV6-5 and TRBJ2-7; 10 bases are a match to TRBD1. The TCR comes from a young woman who had been exposed to COVID-19. The CDR3 nucleotides read TGTGCCAGCAAAACCGACAGGGGGCCCCTTGAGCAGTACTTC. Translating it yields CASKTDRGPLEQYF.